This T cell receptor beta chain was sequenced during a study of beta chain features in type 1 diabetes. As concerns this clone: What it binds is unknown.

Study observations and caveats: Lower insertion and higher deletion counts appeared at VDJ junctions in type 1 diabetes patients.

The CDR3 is 14 amino acids. Trimming left V 3 bases short and J 10 bases short, with 16 bases between. From germline, CDR1 is GTSNPN and CDR2 SVGIG (reference sequence). Every isolated RNA sample was fully reverse transcribed, so sequencing captured expressed TCRB transcripts. Sequencing used immunoSEQ multiplex PCR; TCRdb keeps in-frame clones, though not all of them. The data hold 130,000 to 150,000 clones, with 9.2% observed a single time. The chain recombines TRBV30 with TRBJ1-6; possibly TRBD1 for D (5 bases). The sample comprised central memory CD4+ T cells from blood. This sequence was found in a man aged 18 to 30 in good health. The CDR3 coding sequence is TGTGCCTGGAGGTCAGACAGAGCACCATCACCCCTCCACTTT. Translation gives CAWRSDRAPSPLHF.